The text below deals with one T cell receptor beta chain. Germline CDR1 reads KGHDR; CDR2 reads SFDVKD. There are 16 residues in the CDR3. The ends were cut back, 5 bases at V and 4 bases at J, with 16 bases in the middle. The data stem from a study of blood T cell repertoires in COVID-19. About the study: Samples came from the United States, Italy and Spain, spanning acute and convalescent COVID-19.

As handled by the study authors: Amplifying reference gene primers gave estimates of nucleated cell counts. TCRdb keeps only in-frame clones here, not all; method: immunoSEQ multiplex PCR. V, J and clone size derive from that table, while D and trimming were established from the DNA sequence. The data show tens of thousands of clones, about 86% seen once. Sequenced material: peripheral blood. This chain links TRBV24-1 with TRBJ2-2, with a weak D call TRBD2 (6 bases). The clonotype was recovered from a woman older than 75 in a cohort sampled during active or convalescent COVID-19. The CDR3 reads CATSAPEVAVTGELFF. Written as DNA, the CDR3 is TGTGCCACCAGTGCACCTGAGGTAGCGGTCACCGGGGAGCTGTTTTTT.